The 24 T cell receptor beta chains in this list originate from one sample, sequenced in a study of shared clonotypes between healthy human individuals. Sequencing used immunoSEQ multiplex PCR; TCRdb keeps in-frame clones, though not all of them. The data hold about 480,000 clones, with 60% to 80% observed a single time. The sample consisted of PBMCs. Receptors were obtained from a woman between 40 and 50 years old in good health. Some clones in this sample may be carry-over from other donors' samples.

The chain has TRBV7-3 and TRBJ2-3; TRBD2 agrees at 11 bases. The CDR3 runs to 21 residues. The germline gives CDR1 SGHTA, CDR2 FQGTGA. The V segment lost 1 base and the J segment 2 bases; nucleotides outside the gene matches: 17. CDR3 residues: CASSLNPPSSGTSGFTDTQYF. The CDR3 coding sequence is TGTGCCAGCAGCTTAAACCCCCCCTCATCTGGGACTAGCGGATTCACAGATACGCAGTATTTT.

A single count supports this clone. The germline gene is not matched at one end of the junction; a read error may be the cause. V gene TRBV19 combines with J gene TRBJ2-1, with D unresolved. Germline V gives CDR1 LNHDA, CDR2 SQIVND (reference sequence). The CDR3 is made up of 15 amino acids. The CDR3: CASSIDGPGSNEQFF. CDR3 DNA sequence: TGTGCCAGTAGCATAGATGGACCTGGGTCAAATGAGCAGTTCTTC. The full variable domain, in which reference TRBV19 and TRBJ2-1 provide the parts outside the CDR3, is DGGITQSPKYLFRKEGQNVTLSCEQNLNHDAMYWYRQDPGQGLRLIYYSQIVNDFQKGDIAEGYSVSREKKESFPLTVTSAQKNPTAFYLCASSIDGPGSNEQFFGPGTRLTVL.

The chain carries TRBV4-1 and TRBJ2-1, with TRBD2 matching 10 bases. J gave up 6 bases and V 2 bases, and 10 bases lay outside the gene matches. Germline lookup yields CDR1 MGHRA and CDR2 YSYEKL. The CDR3 spans 17 residues. The CDR3 protein is CASSQSLLAGVVNEQFF. The CDR3 DNA is TGCGCCAGCAGCCAATCCCTCCTAGCGGGAGTCGTCAATGAGCAGTTCTTC.

V usage is TRBV5-1 and J usage is TRBJ2-3, with 8 bases aligning to TRBD2. The J segment lost 2 bases and the V segment lost 4 bases, leaving 6 bases of the junction unmatched. The CDR3 has 15 amino acids. The germline gives CDR1 SGHRS, CDR2 YFSETQ. The CDR3, as DNA: TGCGCCAGCAGCACCCTCGGGGGGGACACAGATACGCAGTATTTT. Its protein is CASSTLGGDTDTQYF.

V usage is TRBV13 and J usage is TRBJ2-7, with D uncertain. Trimming cost V 3 bases and J 4 bases, with 13 bases left between them. The CDR3 has 14 residues. The germline CDR1 and CDR2 sequences are PRHDT and FYEKMQ (reference sequence). The CDR3 here is CASSLVSEEYEQYF. The CDR3 DNA reads as TGTGCCAGCAGCTTGGTGTCTGAGGAGTACGAGCAGTACTTC. Full variable domain (outside the CDR3, taken from reference TRBV13 and TRBJ2-7): AAGVIQSPRHLIKEKRETATLKCYPIPRHDTVYWYQQGPGQDPQFLISFYEKMQSDKGSIPDRFSAQQFSDYHSELNMSSLELGDSALYFCASSLVSEEYEQYFGPGTRLTVT.

V is TRBV30 and J is TRBJ1-1; D not resolved. This CDR3 has 13 amino acids. The V and J ends lost 4 bases and 6 bases respectively, with 15 bases between them. The germline CDR1 and CDR2 sequences are GTSNPN and SVGIG (reference sequence). CDR3 in DNA: TGTGCCTGGACCCCTTTGGGCGGAGCTGAAGCTTTCTTT. Its protein product is CAWTPLGGAEAFF.

The V call is TRBV15, the J call TRBJ1-2, with TRBD1 matching over 8 bases. This CDR3 spans 15 amino acids. Germline V gene lookup returns CDR1 LNHNV and CDR2 YYDKDF (reference sequence). V gave up 0 bases and J gave up 4 bases; unmatched junction bases: 4. The CDR3 protein is CATSREAGGVYGYTF. In nucleotides, the CDR3 is TGTGCCACCAGCAGAGAGGCAGGGGGCGTCTATGGCTACACCTTC. The variable domain in full, with the rest retrieved from reference TRBV15 and TRBJ1-2, is DAMVIQNPRYQVTQFGKPVTLSCSQTLNHNVMYWYQQKSSQAPKLLFHYYDKDFNNEADTPDNFQSRRPNTSFCFLDIRSPGLGDTAMYLCATSREAGGVYGYTFGSGTRLTVV.

This clone was counted a few times. The chain combines TRBV7-9 with TRBJ1-5; D gene ambiguous. Germline V gene lookup returns CDR1 SEHNR and CDR2 FQNEAQ (reference sequence). V shed 0 bases and J shed 5 bases, with 5 bases lying between them. This CDR3 has 13 amino acids. CDR3 protein: CASSLAEDQPQHF. The CDR3 DNA reads TGTGCCAGCAGCTTAGCGGAGGATCAGCCCCAGCATTTT.

The chain has TRBV4-2 and TRBJ2-7; weak D call: TRBD1 (6 bases). This CDR3 is built from 14 residues. Trimming removed 4 bases from V and 2 bases from J, with 12 bases in between. Germline loops: CDR1 LGHNA, CDR2 YNFKEQ. The CDR3 nucleotides are TGTGCCAGCAGCCGCGAGGACAGAACCTACGAGCAGTACTTC. Translated, it gives CASSREDRTYEQYF.

The count of this clone is one. The rearrangement links TRBV5-6 to TRBJ2-7, with 7 bases fitting TRBD2. The CDR3 contains 16 residues. CDR1 is SGHDT, CDR2 YYEEEE, per germline. The V segment lost 0 bases and the J segment 7 bases; nucleotides outside the gene matches: 13. CDR3 residues: CASSLERTSTAREQYF. In nucleotides, the CDR3 is TGTGCCAGCAGCTTGGAGAGGACTAGTACGGCGCGGGAGCAGTACTTC.

With respect to this clone: One end of the junction does not line up with germline, which may come from a read error. The gene calls are TRBV7-7 and TRBJ2-7; no clear D gene. The CDR3 totals 14 residues. Germline V CDR1 and CDR2: SSHAT, FNYEAQ (reference sequence). The CDR3 nucleotides read TGTGCTAGCAGCTTAGCTGCAGAATCGGACGAGCAGTACTTC. Its translation: CASSLAAESDEQYF.

The table lists this clone with many counts. The chain is built from TRBV11-2 and TRBJ1-2; a weak D match, TRBD1 (6 bases). This CDR3 spans 14 amino acids. The V gene lost 4 bases and the J gene lost 8 bases, with 17 bases spanning the gap. The germline CDR1 and CDR2 sequences are SGHAT and FQNNGV. Written as DNA, the CDR3 is TGTGCCAGCAGCTATGCGGGGGCGGGCGGCGGCTACACCTTC. Amino acid sequence: CASSYAGAGGGYTF. Filled out from reference TRBV11-2 and TRBJ1-2, the complete variable domain reads EAGVAQSPRYKIIEKRQSVAFWCNPISGHATLYWYQQILGQGPKLLIQFQNNGVVDDSQLPKDRFSAERLKGVDSTLKIQPAKLEDSAVYLCASSYAGAGGGYTFGSGTRLTVV.

This clone was detected a few times. Being one base from a much bigger clone, this may be a read error. This sample also contains other DNA sequences that code for the same CDR3. This chain links TRBV11-2 with TRBJ2-7; D possibly corresponds to TRBD1 (5 bases). The CDR3 length is 13 residues. Germline assignment: CDR1 SGHAT and CDR2 FQNNGV. Trimming removed 2 bases at V and 0 bases at J, with 5 bases between. For the CDR3, the DNA is TGTGCCAGCAGCTTACAGGGCTCCTACGAGCAGTACTTC. Protein: CASSLQGSYEQYF. The variable domain in full, completed from reference TRBV11-2 and TRBJ2-7, reads EAGVAQSPRYKIIEKRQSVAFWCNPISGHATLYWYQQILGQGPKLLIQFQNNGVVDDSQLPKDRFSAERLKGVDSTLKIQPAKLEDSAVYLCASSLQGSYEQYFGPGTRLTVT.

The chain links TRBV7-2 to TRBJ1-1; perhaps TRBD1 as D (6 bases). This CDR3 spans 14 amino acids. Trimming took 5 bases from V and 0 from J, leaving 10 bases between them. Per the germline V gene, CDR1 is SGHTA and CDR2 is FQGNSA. The CDR3 here is CASSTGQMNTEAFF. In nucleotides, the CDR3 is TGTGCCAGCAGCACCGGACAGATGAACACTGAAGCTTTCTTT.

The chain carries TRBV6-1 and TRBJ2-7, with 10 bases aligning to TRBD2. Trimming removed 6 bases from V and 7 bases from J; junction bases left unmatched: 12. The germline CDR1 and CDR2 sequences are MNHNS and SASEGT. This CDR3 is built from 15 residues. CDR3 DNA sequence: TGTGCCAGCAGGCCATCTAGCGGGAGAATGGGTGAGCAGTACTTC. Translating gives CASRPSSGRMGEQYF.

The V and J genes are TRBV18 and TRBJ2-1, with 7 nucleotides matching TRBD1. Trimming cost V 0 bases and J 3 bases; bases outside gene matches: 5. The CDR3 runs 16 residues. CDR1 and CDR2 from the germline V gene are KGHSH and LQKENI. The CDR3 loop is CASSPPGTALYNEQFF. The CDR3 nucleotides are TGTGCCAGCTCACCACCCGGGACAGCACTCTACAATGAGCAGTTCTTC.

This chain connects TRBV28 to TRBJ2-1, with 9 positions matching TRBD2. The V segment lost 5 bases and the J segment 4 bases; nucleotides outside the gene matches: 3. This CDR3 has 14 residues. The germline gives CDR1 MDHEN, CDR2 SYDVKM. In DNA, the CDR3 is TGTGCCAGCAGTCTTAGCGGGAGATACAATGAGCAGTTCTTC. Translation gives CASSLSGRYNEQFF. The whole variable domain, remainder taken from reference TRBV28 and TRBJ2-1, is DVKVTQSSRYLVKRTGEKVFLECVQDMDHENMFWYRQDPGLGLRLIYFSYDVKMKEKGDIPEGYSVSREKKERFSLILESASTNQTSMYLCASSLSGRYNEQFFGPGTRLTVL.

This sequence joins TRBV5-8 and TRBJ2-7; maybe TRBD2 (5 bases). Germline CDR1 and CDR2: SGHTS and YDEGEE. Between the trimmed V and J ends, which lost 2 bases and 0 bases, there was a span of 12 bases. The length of the CDR3 is 15 residues. CDR3 bases: TGTGCCAGCAGCTTTGAGGGCCCCAGCTCCTACGAGCAGTACTTC. Its protein product is CASSFEGPSSYEQYF.

V is TRBV7-2 and J is TRBJ2-2, with D possibly being TRBD1 (6 bases). This CDR3 is 16 amino acids long. Germline V CDR1 and CDR2: SGHTA, FQGNSA. With 5 bases removed from V and 1 base from J, the gap between germline ends came to 14 bases. The DNA for the CDR3 is TGTGCCAGCAGCCTCCAGGGGCCCCAGAACACCGGGGAGCTGTTTTTT. Its translation: CASSLQGPQNTGELFF.

The chain is built from TRBV29-1 and TRBJ2-1; 10 bases align to TRBD1. V lost 3 bases to trimming and J lost 4 bases; unmatched junction nucleotides: 9. This CDR3 is built from 16 residues. The germline V gene encodes CDR1 SQVTM and CDR2 ANQGSEA. The CDR3: CSVEEGQGLQYNEQFF. The CDR3 bases are TGCAGCGTTGAGGAGGGACAGGGGCTCCAGTACAATGAGCAGTTCTTC.

V gene TRBV5-1 combines with J gene TRBJ2-7; D ambiguous. Germline V lookup: CDR1 SGHRS, CDR2 YFSETQ. CDR3 length: 13 residues. Between the trimmed V and J ends, which lost 3 bases and 1 base, there was a span of 8 bases. The CDR3 spells CASSWGQSYEQYF. The CDR3 DNA reads as TGCGCCAGCAGCTGGGGTCAGTCCTACGAGCAGTACTTC. Together with reference TRBV5-1 and TRBJ2-7, the CDR3 gives the full variable domain: KAGVTQTPRYLIKTRGQQVTLSCSPISGHRSVSWYQQTPGQGLQFLFEYFSETQRNKGNFPGRFSGRQFSNSRSEMNVSTLELGDSALYLCASSWGQSYEQYFGPGTRLTVT.

This clone was recorded only once. The chain joins TRBV7-2 to TRBJ2-7; possibly TRBD2 for D (5 bases). CDR1 is SGHTA and CDR2 is FQGNSA in the germline V gene. CDR3 length equals 14 residues. V was shortened by 1 base and J by 2 bases, with 9 bases between the two germline ends. The CDR3 spells CASSLEPSPYEQYF. The DNA for the CDR3 is TGTGCCAGCAGCTTAGAGCCTAGCCCCTACGAGCAGTACTTC.

The CDR3 sequence is CASSFGWDQPQHF. The CDR3 DNA is TGTGCCAGCAGCTTTGGGTGGGATCAGCCCCAGCATTTT. The J gene is TRBJ1-5, the V gene TRBV7-2; D remains ambiguous. Deletions cut 3 bases from V and 5 bases from J, with 8 bases between. Germline V CDR1 and CDR2: SGHTA, FQGNSA. The CDR3 consists of 13 residues.

The J gene is TRBJ1-1, the V gene TRBV18, with no clear D. Germline V lookup: CDR1 KGHSH, CDR2 LQKENI. V was trimmed by 3 bases and J by 3 bases, leaving 14 bases between them. The CDR3 loop spans 15 amino acids. This CDR3 is CASSPILGPDTEAFF. The CDR3 region has the DNA TGTGCCAGCTCACCTATTCTCGGGCCGGACACTGAAGCTTTCTTT.